Following are 13 T cell receptor beta chains from one sample sequenced in a study of T cells in localized non-small cell lung cancer. Data came from immunoSEQ multiplex PCR; TCRdb stores just in-frame clones and leaves some out. Here the sample spans around 34,000 clones, roughly 93% being singletons. The source material was peripheral blood, sampled before any cancer treatment. The receptors come from a female donor over 55 with stage I lung adenocarcinoma.

The chain couples TRBV14 to TRBJ2-1; 8 nucleotides match TRBD1. Germline V gene lookup returns CDR1 SGHDN and CDR2 FVKESK. The CDR3 totals 16 residues. V gave up 0 bases and J gave up 7 bases; unmatched junction bases: 8. The DNA for the CDR3 is TGTGCCAGCAGCCAAGAAGGTTGGACAGGGAAAAATGAGCAGTTCTTC. Its translation: CASSQEGWTGKNEQFF. Variable domain in full (rest from reference TRBV14 and TRBJ2-1): EAGVTQFPSHSVIEKGQTVTLRCDPISGHDNLYWYRRVMGKEIKFLLHFVKESKQDESGMPNNRFLAERTGGTYSTLKVQPAELEDSGVYFCASSQEGWTGKNEQFFGPGTRLTVL.

The chain joins TRBV10-2 to TRBJ2-1, with D unclear. Germline V gene lookup returns CDR1 WSHSY and CDR2 SAAADI. The germline V and J ends were trimmed by 2 bases and 0 bases, with 5 bases remaining between them. The length of the CDR3 is 14 residues. The CDR3 sequence is CASSEPSSYNEQFF. For the CDR3, the DNA is TGCGCCAGCAGTGAGCCCAGCTCCTACAATGAGCAGTTCTTC.

The V gene is TRBV5-1, the J gene TRBJ1-3, with TRBD1 as a possible D gene (6 bases). Germline V CDR1 and CDR2: SGHRS, YFSETQ. This CDR3 has 15 amino acids. V was pared by 4 bases and J by 0 bases, with 11 bases between. CDR3 sequence: CASSPGTNSGNTIYF. As DNA, the CDR3 is TGCGCCAGCAGCCCAGGGACAAACTCTGGAAACACCATATATTTT. Together with reference TRBV5-1 and TRBJ1-3, the CDR3 gives the full variable domain: KAGVTQTPRYLIKTRGQQVTLSCSPISGHRSVSWYQQTPGQGLQFLFEYFSETQRNKGNFPGRFSGRQFSNSRSEMNVSTLELGDSALYLCASSPGTNSGNTIYFGEGSWLTVV.

V gene TRBV4-3 combines with J gene TRBJ1-5; no firm D call. This CDR3 region has 13 residues. Germline values: CDR1 LGHNA, CDR2 YSLEER. The V end lost 0 bases, the J end lost 5 bases, and 5 bases lay between the germline ends. The CDR3 DNA reads as TGCGCCAGCAGCCAAGAGGTGGATCAGCCCCAGCATTTT. Encoded protein: CASSQEVDQPQHF.

This chain uses TRBV18 with TRBJ2-5; a weak D match, TRBD1 (6 bases). The CDR3 totals 13 residues. The V gene's germline CDR1 is KGHSH and CDR2 LQKENI. The V gene lost 5 bases and the J gene lost 4 bases, with 11 bases spanning the gap. CDR3 bases: TGTGCCAGCTCAAGAAAGGACAGAGAGACCCAGTACTTC. Protein product: CASSRKDRETQYF. The variable domain in full, with the rest retrieved from reference TRBV18 and TRBJ2-5, is NAGVMQNPRHLVRRRGQEARLRCSPMKGHSHVYWYRQLPEEGLKFMVYLQKENIIDESGMPKERFSAEFPKEGPSILRIQQVVRGDSAAYFCASSRKDRETQYFGPGTRLLVL.

This sequence joins TRBV7-3 and TRBJ2-1; 8 nucleotides match TRBD2. Trimming took 1 base from V and 8 from J; bases not matched to a gene: 13. This CDR3 comprises 17 residues. The germline V gene has CDR1 SGHTA and CDR2 FQGTGA. CDR3 nucleotide sequence: TGTGCCAGCAGCTTAAGGGTTAGCGGGACCCTTGGGGATGAGCAGTTCTTC. Amino acids: CASSLRVSGTLGDEQFF.

The chain combines TRBV7-2 with TRBJ1-3; 9 bases agree with TRBD1. V trimming: 5 bases; J trimming: 2 bases; junction bases outside the gene matches: 13. Germline V lookup: CDR1 SGHTA, CDR2 FQGNSA. This CDR3 is 18 amino acids long. The CDR3 coding sequence is TGTGCCAGCAGCCTCACAAGGACAGGGGAAGGAACTGGAAACACCATATATTTT. This codes for CASSLTRTGEGTGNTIYF.

The chain employs TRBV7-2 and TRBJ1-2; D not resolved. Germline CDR1 and CDR2: SGHTA and FQGNSA. Trimming pared 1 base from V and 7 bases from J, leaving 10 bases between. The CDR3 runs 13 residues. As DNA, the CDR3 is TGTGCCAGCAGCTTAGTAAAGTCCGCTGGCTACACCTTC. Translated: CASSLVKSAGYTF. Together with reference TRBV7-2 and TRBJ1-2, the CDR3 gives the full variable domain: GAGVSQSPSNKVTEKGKDVELRCDPISGHTALYWYRQSLGQGLEFLIYFQGNSAPDKSGLPSDRFSAERTGGSVSTLTIQRTQQEDSAVYLCASSLVKSAGYTFGSGTRLTVV.

The chain recombines TRBV10-2 with TRBJ1-2; D is undetermined. This CDR3 is built from 13 residues. Trimming stripped 2 bases from V and 2 bases from J, with 6 bases between. In germline, CDR1 is WSHSY, CDR2 SAAADI. CDR3 DNA: TGCGCCAGCAGTGAGCGGCGGAACTATGGCTACACCTTC. Residues: CASSERRNYGYTF.

On this clone: At one end, the junction sequence differs from germline, possibly due to a read error. The rearrangement links TRBV7-7 to TRBJ2-1, with 9 bases lining up with TRBD2. Germline V CDR1 and CDR2: SSHAT, FNYEAQ (reference sequence). This CDR3 contains 14 residues. CDR3 in DNA: TGTGCTAGCAGCTTAGGGACTAGCTTCAATGAGCAGTTCTTC. This translates into CASSLGTSFNEQFF. Full variable domain (remainder filled in from reference TRBV7-7 and TRBJ2-1): GAGVSQSPRYKVTKRGQDVTLRCDPISSHATLYWYQQALGQGPEFLTYFNYEAQPDKSGLPSDRFSAERPEGSISTLTIQRTEQRDSAMYRCASSLGTSFNEQFFGPGTRLTVL.

The genes are TRBV18 and TRBJ1-5; 7 bases fit TRBD1. The CDR3 totals 13 residues. Germline loops: CDR1 KGHSH, CDR2 LQKENI. The V gene end was trimmed by 3 bases and the J gene end by 7 bases; junction bases not matched to a gene: 3. CDR3 nucleotides: TGTGCCAGCTCACCTGACAGGGACCAGCCCCAGCATTTT. Translated, it gives CASSPDRDQPQHF.

This chain uses TRBV19 with TRBJ2-5; 15 nucleotides match TRBD2. This CDR3 spans 16 amino acids. CDR1 and CDR2 (germline): LNHDA, SQIVND (reference sequence). V lost 4 bases and J lost 6; bases outside the gene matches: 6. In DNA form, the CDR3 reads TGTGCCAGTAGTACCCGGACTAGCGGGGGGGCAAAGACCCAGTACTTC. Amino acid sequence: CASSTRTSGGAKTQYF.

The V and J genes are TRBV30 and TRBJ1-5; a possible D gene is TRBD1 (5 bases). Trimming pared 5 bases from V and 3 bases from J, leaving 11 bases between. The V gene's germline CDR1 is GTSNPN and CDR2 SVGIG (reference sequence). CDR3 length: 13 residues. The CDR3 DNA sequence: TGTGCCTGGGGGACCGCGCACAATCAGCCCCAGCATTTT. This translates into CAWGTAHNQPQHF.